Sequencing of this T cell receptor (beta chain) was carried out in a study of CD8+ T cells in alopecia areata. TCR sequencing used cDNA made by reverse transcription of extracted RNA. Generated by immunoSEQ multiplex PCR, the TCRdb table keeps only in-frame clones and is missing some. This table holds more than 110,000 clones, under 60% found once. The sample in question was CD4+ T cells sorted from blood, obtained at week 0. This TCR was recovered from a human donor with alopecia areata.

CDR3 residues: CASSYGELAGETQYF. DNA of the CDR3: TGTGCCAGCAGTTACGGAGAACTAGCGGGGGAGACCCAGTACTTC. The V and J genes are TRBV6-6 and TRBJ2-5; TRBD2 matches at 10 bases. The CDR3 totals 15 residues. Germline CDR1 and CDR2: MNHNY and SVGAGI (reference sequence). V lost 2 bases and J lost 5; bases outside the gene matches: 5.